This T cell receptor beta chain was observed in a study of CXCR4 blockade with PD-1 therapy in pancreatic cancer (dated by TCRdb to the late 2010s). Study-level background: The study analyzed resected pancreatic ductal adenocarcinoma using multiplex immunohistochemistry and TCRbeta immunosequencing, along with ex vivo slice culture to test PD-1 and CXCR4 blockade. To look at intratumoral heterogeneity, the researchers TCR-sequenced two geographically distinct regions from each of several tumors.

The patients who supplied the archived tumor blocks had received no neoadjuvant therapy before resection. In the preserved-tissue arm of the study, some 31 surgical resection samples from approximately 26 previously untreated pancreatic ductal adenocarcinoma patients were used. DNA for the resection arm was extracted from ten 5-micron curls of FFPE tumor lying next to the multiplex immunohistochemistry slide. Looking up the germline V gene yields CDR1 MNHGY and CDR2 SAAAGT. The CDR3 runs 15 amino acids, cysteine and phenylalanine included. Left in the record is the CDR3 DNA by itself, 45 bases read in frame from the first base. V is shortened by 5 bases, J by 5 bases, and the region joining them spans 19 bases. Overall study outcomes, separate from this receptor: Because only TCRbeta chains were sequenced, true antigen-specificity overlap among convergent dominant clones remained unconfirmed while awaiting paired alpha-beta single-cell sequencing. Amino acid clone frequency correlated strongly with the number of distinct nucleotide rearrangements encoding it, suggesting convergent selection by common tumor antigens. Tumors had clonal expansion, with a mean productive clonality of approximately 0.14 compared with 0.045 to 0.05 in healthy blood, yet clonality showed no correlation with survival.

Using the immunoSEQ Assay at Adaptive Biotechnologies, the researchers immunosequenced TCRbeta CDR3 regions from the extracted DNA. The study's processing was this. To quantify the absolute abundance of each unique TCRbeta CDR3, sequences were collapsed and filtered. Clonality, calculated using only productive in-frame rearrangements, was defined as 1 minus Pielou's evenness. For regional overlap, the top 100 nucleotide rearrangements were followed across paired samples, and the Morisita index was used to compare paired samples against unrelated samples. Convergence of nucleotide rearrangements onto identical amino acid sequences was assessed with the immunoSEQ Rearrangement Details tool. As stored in TCRdb, this immuneACCESS dataset retains in-frame rearrangements with V and J assigned. A fraction of the clones does not appear; measured against another copy, unresolved V genes explain less than half of the discrepancy, and the remainder lacks a known reason. The V and J calls and clone size were taken over from that table, and D and trimming were inferred from the DNA. Counted in this sample were over 2,500 clones; under 50% of them appeared once. 5% to 7% of the sample lies in the top ten.

This clone was seen a few times. This receptor's antigen is unknown. No quality values exist for individual bases; no much larger clone is one base distant. This chain joins TRBV6-8 to TRBJ2-7; TRBD2 is possibly the D segment (7 matching bases). Input material: tumor tissue. This TCR came from a human donor with pancreatic ductal adenocarcinoma. The DNA sequence reads TGTGCCAGCAGTCCACTCACGGGGGGCCCCCACGAGCAGTACTTC. Translation gives CASSPLTGGPHEQYF.